This T cell receptor beta chain was sequenced for a study of OX40 agonist ivuxolimab in advanced cancers. Background for the entire study: Ivuxolimab was a fully human IgG2 agonistic monoclonal antibody targeting the costimulatory receptor OX40 (CD134). Intravenous ivuxolimab was administered to patients every 2 weeks at six dose levels: 0.01, 0.1, 0.3, 1.5, 3 and 10 mg/kg. Of the approximately 50 patients in dose escalation, about 20 had hepatocellular carcinoma, about 15 had melanoma, 9 had renal cell carcinoma and 9 had head and neck cancer. The dose-escalation cohort was 82.7% male with a mean age of about 58 years, ranging from 23 to 79. Prior anti-PD-1, anti-PD-L1 or anti-CTLA-4 therapy was permitted, and 40% of dose-escalation patients had received checkpoint inhibitors. Partial responses occurred in three dose-escalation patients, of whom one had hepatocellular carcinoma and two had cutaneous melanoma. The purpose of peripheral TCRbeta sequencing was to test whether ivuxolimab changed TCR sequence diversity and led to clonal T-cell expansion. The paper covers the monotherapy dose-escalation part of the phase I ivuxolimab trial, which included N ≈ 50 patients.

For sequencing of the TCRbeta CDR3 region, genomic DNA was extracted from the sorted cells. TCRbeta CDR3 regions were sequenced using the immunoSEQ Assay. Here the immuneACCESS table is served through TCRdb, limited to in-frame sequences with V and J called. Missing clones are a known gap in these copies; in checked studies unresolved V genes cover under half, and the rest lacks a known reason. In this sample the table shows about 12,000 clones, about 81% of which occur a single time. The biggest ten clones account for more than 12% of the sample. The investigation overall reported the following: Which antigens the clonally expanded peripheral T cells were specific for was not determined. Low levels of normalized T-cell clonal expansion were also shown by some nonresponding patients. Partial responders in the 0.1-3.0 mg/kg groups had among the lowest normalized peripheral clonal expansion, especially among CD8+ T cells. After ivuxolimab, expanded clones were on average more numerous among CD8+ T cells than among CD4+ T cells. At doses of 0.1 to 3.0 mg/kg, clonal expansion of both CD4+ and CD8+ T cells in blood was seen between baseline and week 6.

From the cysteine through the phenylalanine, the CDR3 covers 17 amino acids. This entry keeps only the CDR3 DNA: 51 bases, framed from base 1. The trim is 0 bases for V and 2 bases for J, with a gap of 17 bases between the germline ends. According to the germline V gene, CDR1 reads SGDLS and CDR2 reads YYNGEE. With respect to this clone: Its cognate antigen has yet to be identified. Base qualities are not provided; no much larger clone lies one nucleotide away.

Patients with a history of autoimmune disease or receiving systemic immunosuppression were excluded from the trial. Peripheral blood for TCR sequencing was drawn from every dose cohort at baseline, at cycle 4 day 1 and at cycle 7 day 1. The samples were drawn from a first-in-human, open-label, multicenter phase I dose-escalation trial of ivuxolimab. Adults with locally advanced or metastatic head and neck squamous cell, hepatocellular, melanoma or renal cell carcinoma were enrolled in the trial. CD4+ and CD8+ T cells were sorted separately from peripheral blood before TCR sequencing. This clonotype was sampled from an adult with an advanced solid tumor such as melanoma, head and neck, liver or kidney cancer. The material was CD4+ or CD8+ T cells sorted from blood, obtained in a trial of the OX40 agonist ivuxolimab. Recombination joined TRBV9 with TRBJ2-5; the D region possibly corresponds to TRBD2 (7 bases align). The CDR3 here reads CASSVEGGAGNQETQYF. Here is the DNA: TGTGCCAGCAGCGTAGAGGGGGGGGCAGGGAATCAAGAGACCCAGTACTTC.